What follows is one T cell receptor beta chain and its context. The data derive from a study of OX40 agonist ivuxolimab in advanced cancers. Libraries were prepared by immunoSEQ multiplex PCR; TCRdb keeps only in-frame clonotypes and omits some of them. The sample has under 100,000 clones, 80% to 90% seen once; the top ten hold approximately 0.35%. The CDR3 extends over 17 amino acids. Looked up from germline, CDR1 is KGHSH and CDR2 is LQKENI. After removal of 3 bases from V and 5 bases from J, the junction contained 14 bases not matched to a gene. The chain is built from TRBV18 and TRBJ1-1; 8 nucleotides match TRBD1. The TCR sequence derives from an adult with an advanced solid tumor such as melanoma, head and neck, liver or kidney cancer. The material sequenced was CD4+ or CD8+ T cells sorted from blood, taken in a trial of the OX40 agonist ivuxolimab. CDR3 protein: CASSPLRAGGYGTEAFF. The CDR3 bases are TGTGCCAGCTCACCGCTTCGGGCAGGGGGCTACGGGACTGAAGCTTTCTTT. The variable domain in full, completed from reference TRBV18 and TRBJ1-1, reads NAGVMQNPRHLVRRRGQEARLRCSPMKGHSHVYWYRQLPEEGLKFMVYLQKENIIDESGMPKERFSAEFPKEGPSILRIQQVVRGDSAAYFCASSPLRAGGYGTEAFFGQGTRLTVV.